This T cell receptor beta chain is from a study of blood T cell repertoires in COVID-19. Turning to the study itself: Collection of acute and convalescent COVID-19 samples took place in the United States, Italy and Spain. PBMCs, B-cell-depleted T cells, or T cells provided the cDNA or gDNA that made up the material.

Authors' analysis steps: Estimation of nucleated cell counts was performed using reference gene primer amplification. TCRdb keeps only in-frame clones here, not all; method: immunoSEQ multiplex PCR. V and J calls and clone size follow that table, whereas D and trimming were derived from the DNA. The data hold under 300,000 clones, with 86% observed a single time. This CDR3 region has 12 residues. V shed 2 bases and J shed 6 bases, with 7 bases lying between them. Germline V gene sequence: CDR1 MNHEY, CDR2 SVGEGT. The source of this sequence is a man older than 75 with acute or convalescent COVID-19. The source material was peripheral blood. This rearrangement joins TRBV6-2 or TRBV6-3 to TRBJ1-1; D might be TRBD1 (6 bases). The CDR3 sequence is CASSYTGPEAFF. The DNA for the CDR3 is TGTGCCAGCAGTTACACAGGGCCTGAAGCTTTCTTT.